This entry is about one TCR beta chain. What this receptor recognizes is not known. No much larger clone exists at a distance of one base, and base qualities are not known. The data originate from a study of blood T cell repertoires in COVID-19 (dated by TCRdb to 2020 to 2022). Background on the whole study: The collaborator samples originated in the United States, Italy and Spain and spanned the acute and convalescent phases of COVID-19. The repertoires were made available in a free public database intended to serve as a resource for research on the immune response to SARS-CoV-2. Where available, HLA class I and class II types were taken from metadata supplied by the sample provider and were not determined by assay-based typing. The prospective study material was composed of cDNA or gDNA derived from T cells, B-cell-depleted T cells, or PBMCs. The dataset comprised deeply sampled blood TCRbeta repertoires from subjects exposed to, actively infected with, or recovered from COVID-19. The samples were drawn from two sources: the first 160 participants of the ongoing ImmuneRACE study, and fewer than 1,500 subjects contributed by 6 global collaborators. A de-identified subject ID, COVID-19 status, age in years and sex were almost always included in the sample metadata. The study at large found these results: The quantity of clinical and demographic metadata differed by source and by participant and was supplied without curation.

Trimming takes 7 bases off V and 0 bases off J; junction bases not matched to a gene: 4. Looking up the germline V gene yields CDR1 SQVTM and CDR2 ANQGSEA. There are 13 amino acids in the CDR3, from cysteine to phenylalanine inclusive. Kept here is only the CDR3 DNA, which spans 39 bases and is read in frame from base 1. Another Seattle source contributed samples from volunteer blood donors who had recovered from COVID-19. Whole blood was collected in K2EDTA tubes by collaborating institutions according to the institutions' own protocols. For TCRbeta analysis, collaborator samples were shipped as frozen whole blood, as isolated PBMCs, or as DNA extracted from either sample type. TCRbeta CDR3 regions were amplified from genomic DNA by means of the immunoSEQ Assay, a bias-controlled multiplex PCR. Under the source paper's analysis protocol: The number of nucleated cells in each sample was estimated by amplification of reference gene primers within the assay. Sequence reads were collapsed and filtered to measure the absolute abundance of every unique TCRbeta CDR3 rearrangement. For each sample, productive Simpson clonality was calculated as the square root of Simpson's diversity index across productive rearrangements. TCRdb's version of the immuneACCESS table is confined to in-frame rearrangements and falls short of the full clone set. An unresolved V gene accounts for under half of the shortfall where checked; the remainder is of unknown origin. V and J calls and clone size follow that table, whereas D and trimming were derived from the DNA. A total of 250,000 to 350,000 clones appear in this sample, roughly 87% of them only once. Roughly 2.4% of the sample is taken by the ten largest.

The clonotype originates from a woman aged 45 to 65 who had recovered from COVID-19. Sequencing used peripheral blood. The rearranged chain carries TRBV29-1 and TRBJ1-1, and TRBD1 aligns with 8 junction nucleotides. The CDR3 amino acid sequence is: CSDRGDMNTEAFF. Here is the DNA: TGCAGCGACAGGGGGGACATGAACACTGAAGCTTTCTTT. Here the CDR3 is joined to the reference TRBV29-1 and TRBJ1-1 genes, and the full variable domain is: SAVISQKPSRDICQRGTSLTIQCQVDSQVTMMFWYRQQPGQSLTLIATANQGSEATYESGFVIDKFPISRPNLTFSTLTVSNMSPEDSSIYLCSDRGDMNTEAFFGQGTRLTVV.